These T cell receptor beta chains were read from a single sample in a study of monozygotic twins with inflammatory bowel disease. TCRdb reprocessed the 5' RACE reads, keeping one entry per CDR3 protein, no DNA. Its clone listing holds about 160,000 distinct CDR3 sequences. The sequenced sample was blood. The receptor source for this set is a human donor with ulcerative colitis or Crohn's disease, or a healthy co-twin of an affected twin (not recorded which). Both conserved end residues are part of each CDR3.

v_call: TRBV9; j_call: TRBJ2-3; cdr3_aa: CASSVSSPTDTQYF
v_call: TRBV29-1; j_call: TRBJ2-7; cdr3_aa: CSVEAGTGSSYEQYF
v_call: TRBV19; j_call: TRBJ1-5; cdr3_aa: CASSILDRNQPQHF
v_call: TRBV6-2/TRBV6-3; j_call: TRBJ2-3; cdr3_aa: CASSYPDSSDTQYF
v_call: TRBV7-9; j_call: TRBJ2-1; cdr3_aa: CASSLGSPEQFF
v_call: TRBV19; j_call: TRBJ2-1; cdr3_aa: CASSMRASGQHNEQFF
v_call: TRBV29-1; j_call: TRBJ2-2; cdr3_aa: CSVEGQGDHGELFF
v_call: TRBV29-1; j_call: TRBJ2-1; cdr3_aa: CSVWWPGNEQFF
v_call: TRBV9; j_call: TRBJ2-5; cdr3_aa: CASSVGAGQETQYF
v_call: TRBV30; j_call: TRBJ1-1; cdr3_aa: CAWREPYEAFF
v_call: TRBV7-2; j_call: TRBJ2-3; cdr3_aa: CASSARTGGGTDTQYF
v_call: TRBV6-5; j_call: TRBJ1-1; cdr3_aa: CASSYPGQSEAFF
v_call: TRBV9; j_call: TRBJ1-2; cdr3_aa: CASSVASPGQGIGYTF
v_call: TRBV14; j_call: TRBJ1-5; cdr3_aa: CASSQEAGGIGNQPQHF
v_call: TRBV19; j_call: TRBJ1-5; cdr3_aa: CASRRGGGNQPQHF
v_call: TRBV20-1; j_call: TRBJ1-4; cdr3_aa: CSASVGEKLFF
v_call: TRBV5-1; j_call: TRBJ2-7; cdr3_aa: CASSPMPSGVVYEQYF
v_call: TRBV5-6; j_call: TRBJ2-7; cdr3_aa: CASRFVDSSYEQYF
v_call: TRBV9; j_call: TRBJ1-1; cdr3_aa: CASSVAGGLQEAFF
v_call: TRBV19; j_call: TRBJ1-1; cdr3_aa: CASSTLGQGARLDTEAFF
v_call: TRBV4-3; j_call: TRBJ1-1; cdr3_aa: CASSQSKGGGTEAFF
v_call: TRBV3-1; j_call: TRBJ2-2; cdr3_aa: CASQDSLTGELFF
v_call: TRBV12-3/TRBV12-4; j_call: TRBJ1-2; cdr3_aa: CASSLTWGGTGRNYGYTF
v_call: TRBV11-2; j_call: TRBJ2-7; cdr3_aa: CASSFPPLAGGPSPYEQYF
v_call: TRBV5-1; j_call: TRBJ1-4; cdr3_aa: CASSSGALTNEKLFF
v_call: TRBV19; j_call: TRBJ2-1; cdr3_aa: CASSLAGYRYNEQFF
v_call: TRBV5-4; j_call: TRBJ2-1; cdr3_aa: CASSPTSGPYNEQFF
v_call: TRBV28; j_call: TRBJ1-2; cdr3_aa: CASSFSDPGYTF
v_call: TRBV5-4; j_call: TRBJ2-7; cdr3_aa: CASSSEPGGWDEQYF
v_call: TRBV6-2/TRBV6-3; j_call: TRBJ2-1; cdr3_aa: CASSRTVVHEQFF
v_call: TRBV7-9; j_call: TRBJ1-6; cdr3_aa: CASSSGTGGQSPLHF
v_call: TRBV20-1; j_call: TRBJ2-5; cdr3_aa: CSVGTPETQYF
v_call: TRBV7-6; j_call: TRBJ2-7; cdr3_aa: CASSPRGTIGSYEQYF
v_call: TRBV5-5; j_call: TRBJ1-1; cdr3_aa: CASSPWRGGTEAFF
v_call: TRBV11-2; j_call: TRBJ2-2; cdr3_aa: CASSLEELAAEANTGELFF
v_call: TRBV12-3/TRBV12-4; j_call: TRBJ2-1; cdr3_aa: CASKTSGSEQFF
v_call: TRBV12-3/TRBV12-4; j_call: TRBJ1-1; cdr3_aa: CASSMVQPNTEAFF
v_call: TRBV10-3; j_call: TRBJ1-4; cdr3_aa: CAISGTDNEKLFF
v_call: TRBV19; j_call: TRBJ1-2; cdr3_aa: CASSITAPRGDYGYTF
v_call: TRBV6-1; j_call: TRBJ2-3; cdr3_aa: CASSPKWGGDTQYF
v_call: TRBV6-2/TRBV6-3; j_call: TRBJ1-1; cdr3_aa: CASSYLGHPEAFF
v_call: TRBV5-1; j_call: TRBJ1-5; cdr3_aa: CASSLTGLDQPQHF